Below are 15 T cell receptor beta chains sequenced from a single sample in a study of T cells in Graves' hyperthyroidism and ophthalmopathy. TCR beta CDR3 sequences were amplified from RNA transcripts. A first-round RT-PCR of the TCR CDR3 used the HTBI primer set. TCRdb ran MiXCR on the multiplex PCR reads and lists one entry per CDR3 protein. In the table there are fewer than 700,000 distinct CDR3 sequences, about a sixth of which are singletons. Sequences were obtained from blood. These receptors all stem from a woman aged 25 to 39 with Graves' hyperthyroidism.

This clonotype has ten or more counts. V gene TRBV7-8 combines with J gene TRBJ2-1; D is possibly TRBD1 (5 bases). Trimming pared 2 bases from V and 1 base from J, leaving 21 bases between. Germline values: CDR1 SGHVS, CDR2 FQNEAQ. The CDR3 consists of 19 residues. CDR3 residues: CASSLNLGHPSSSYNEQFF. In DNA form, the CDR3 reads TGTGCCAGCAGCTTAAATCTAGGACATCCCAGCTCTTCCTACAATGAGCAGTTCTTC.

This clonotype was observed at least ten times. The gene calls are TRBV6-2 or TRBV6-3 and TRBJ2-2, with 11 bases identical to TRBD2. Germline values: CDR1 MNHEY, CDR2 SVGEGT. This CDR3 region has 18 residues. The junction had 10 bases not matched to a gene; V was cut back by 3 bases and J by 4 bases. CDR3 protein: CASSYLALAGGSTGELFF. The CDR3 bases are TGTGCCAGCAGTTATCTGGCGCTAGCGGGAGGCTCCACCGGGGAGCTGTTTTTT.

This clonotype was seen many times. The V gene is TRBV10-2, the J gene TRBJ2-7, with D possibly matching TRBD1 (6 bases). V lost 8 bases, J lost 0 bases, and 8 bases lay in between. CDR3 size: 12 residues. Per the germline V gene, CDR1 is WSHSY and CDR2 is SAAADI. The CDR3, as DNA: TGCGCCAGCGGGGACAACTCCTACGAGCAGTACTTC. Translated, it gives CASGDNSYEQYF.

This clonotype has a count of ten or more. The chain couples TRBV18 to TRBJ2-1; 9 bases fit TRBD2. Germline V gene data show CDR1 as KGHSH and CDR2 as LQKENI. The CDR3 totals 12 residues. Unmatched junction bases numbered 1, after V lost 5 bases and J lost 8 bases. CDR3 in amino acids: CASSASGDEQFF. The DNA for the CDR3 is TGTGCCAGCTCAGCTAGCGGGGATGAGCAGTTCTTC.

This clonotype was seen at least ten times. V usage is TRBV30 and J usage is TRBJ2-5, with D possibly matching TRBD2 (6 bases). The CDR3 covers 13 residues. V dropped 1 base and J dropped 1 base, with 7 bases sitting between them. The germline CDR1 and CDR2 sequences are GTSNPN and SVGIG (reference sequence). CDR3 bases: TGTGCCTGGAGTGGGACTACCCAAGAGACCCAGTACTTC. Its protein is CAWSGTTQETQYF.

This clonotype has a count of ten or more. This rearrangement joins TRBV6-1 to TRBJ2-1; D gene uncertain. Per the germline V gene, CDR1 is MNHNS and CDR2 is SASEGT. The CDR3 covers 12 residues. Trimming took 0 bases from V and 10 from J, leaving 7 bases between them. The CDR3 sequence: CASSEAEREQFF. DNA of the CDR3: TGTGCCAGCAGTGAAGCCGAGCGAGAGCAGTTCTTC.

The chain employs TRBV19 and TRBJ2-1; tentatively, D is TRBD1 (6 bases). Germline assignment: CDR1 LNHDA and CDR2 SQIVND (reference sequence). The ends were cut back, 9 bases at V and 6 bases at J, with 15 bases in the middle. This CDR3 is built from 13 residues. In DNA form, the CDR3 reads TGTGCCAGCCGGGCCCCAGGGGTCAATGAGCAGTTCTTC. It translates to CASRAPGVNEQFF.

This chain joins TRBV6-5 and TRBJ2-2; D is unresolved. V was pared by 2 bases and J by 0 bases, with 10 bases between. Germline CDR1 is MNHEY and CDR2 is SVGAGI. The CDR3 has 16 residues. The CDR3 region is CASSYLQVTNTGELFF. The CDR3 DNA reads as TGTGCCAGCAGTTACCTCCAGGTAACGAACACCGGGGAGCTGTTTTTT.

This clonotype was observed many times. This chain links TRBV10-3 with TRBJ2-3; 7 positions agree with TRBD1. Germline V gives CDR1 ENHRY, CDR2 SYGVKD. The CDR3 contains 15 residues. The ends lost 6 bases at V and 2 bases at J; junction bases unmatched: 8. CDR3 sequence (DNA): TGTGCCATCAGAACCGGGACAGTAGACACAGATACGCAGTATTTT. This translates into CAIRTGTVDTDTQYF.

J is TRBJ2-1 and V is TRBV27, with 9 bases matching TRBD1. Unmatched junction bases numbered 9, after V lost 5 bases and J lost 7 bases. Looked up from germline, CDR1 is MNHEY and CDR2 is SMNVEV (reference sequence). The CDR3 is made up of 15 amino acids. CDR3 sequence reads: CASSTDRGGENEQFF. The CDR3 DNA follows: TGTGCCAGCAGTACGGACAGGGGAGGTGAGAATGAGCAGTTCTTC.

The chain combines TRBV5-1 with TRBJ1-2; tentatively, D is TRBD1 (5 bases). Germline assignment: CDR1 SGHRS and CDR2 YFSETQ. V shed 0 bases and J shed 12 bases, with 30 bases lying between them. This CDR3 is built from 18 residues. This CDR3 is CASSLEGLGAAGARIHTF. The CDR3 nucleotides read TGCGCCAGCAGCTTGGAGGGGCTTGGGGCAGCAGGTGCCAGGATCCACACCTTC.

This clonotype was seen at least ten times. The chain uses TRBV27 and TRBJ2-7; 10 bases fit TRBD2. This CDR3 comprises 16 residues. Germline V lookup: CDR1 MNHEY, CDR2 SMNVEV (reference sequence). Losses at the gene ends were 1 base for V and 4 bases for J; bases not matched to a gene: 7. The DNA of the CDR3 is TGTGCCAGCAGTTTATTGGGGCTAGCGGGAGTGTACGAGCAGTACTTC. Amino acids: CASSLLGLAGVYEQYF.

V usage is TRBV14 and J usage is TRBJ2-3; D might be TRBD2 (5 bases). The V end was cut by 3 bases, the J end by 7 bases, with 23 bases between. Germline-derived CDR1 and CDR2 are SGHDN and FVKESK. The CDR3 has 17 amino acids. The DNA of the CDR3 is TGTGCCAGCAGCCAGAGGATGGAGGTACCTAACACCTATACGCAGTATTTT. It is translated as CASSQRMEVPNTYTQYF.

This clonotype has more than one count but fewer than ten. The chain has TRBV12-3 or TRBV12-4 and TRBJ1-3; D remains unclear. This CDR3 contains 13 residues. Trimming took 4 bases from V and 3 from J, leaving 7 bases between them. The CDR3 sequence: CASSSPNGNTIYF. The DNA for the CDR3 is TGTGCCAGCAGTTCCCCCAATGGAAACACCATATATTTT.

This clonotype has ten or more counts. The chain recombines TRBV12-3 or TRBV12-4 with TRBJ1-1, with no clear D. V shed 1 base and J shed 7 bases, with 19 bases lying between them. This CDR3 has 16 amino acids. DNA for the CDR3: TGTGCCAGCAGTTTAGAGGTCAGACCAACGGCAAATGAAGCTTTCTTT. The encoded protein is CASSLEVRPTANEAFF.